The sequence of this T cell receptor beta chain was determined in a study of blood T cell repertoires in COVID-19 (TCRdb year 2020). With respect to the entire study: Samples from collaborators originated in the United States, Italy and Spain and spanned both the acute and convalescent phases of COVID-19. The prospective study material was composed of cDNA or gDNA derived from T cells, B-cell-depleted T cells, or PBMCs. Deeply sampled blood TCRbeta repertoires from subjects exposed to, actively infected with, or recovered from COVID-19 were included in the dataset. A freely available public database, intended as a resource for researchers studying the immune response to SARS-CoV-2, is where the repertoires were released. Samples were obtained from the ongoing ImmuneRACE study (first 160 participants) and from some 1,200 subjects provided by 6 global collaborators. Nearly every sample came with metadata listing a de-identified subject ID, COVID-19 status, age in years and sex. Where available, HLA class I and class II types were obtained from metadata supplied by the sample provider rather than from assay-based typing.

About this clone: Its antigen specificity is not known. No much larger clonotype is one base removed from it; base qualities were not supplied.

Each collaborating institution followed its own protocols to collect whole blood in K2EDTA tubes. For TCRbeta analysis, collaborators shipped samples as frozen whole blood, isolated PBMCs, or DNA extracted from either of those sample types. CDR1 KGHSH and CDR2 LQKENI are derived from the germline V gene. Its CDR3 holds 15 amino acids, cysteine through phenylalanine. Of the read, only the CDR3 DNA is kept; its 45 bases are in frame from base 1. V loses 3 bases, J loses 10 bases, and the germline ends lie 16 bases apart. General findings and caveats noted by the study authors: The amount of clinical and demographic metadata varied by source and participant and was provided uncurated.

TCRbeta CDR3 regions were amplified from genomic DNA using the immunoSEQ Assay, a bias-controlled multiplex PCR. In the paper's pipeline: Within the assay, amplification of reference gene primers was used to estimate how many nucleated cells each sample contained. To quantify the absolute abundance of each unique TCRbeta CDR3 rearrangement, sequence reads were collapsed and filtered. For each sample, productive Simpson clonality was calculated by taking the square root of Simpson's diversity index across productive rearrangements. The immuneACCESS repertoire file appears here via TCRdb, limited to in-frame rearrangements. These files lack a portion of the clones; in checked studies, under half of the deficit traces to unresolved V genes, and the cause of the others is not known. The V and J calls and clone size come from that table; D and trimming were worked out from the DNA. The sample has 250,000 to 350,000 clones on record, over 75% of them singletons. Around 12% of the sample is in the top ten clones.

This sequence was found in a woman aged 55-70 years with acute or convalescent COVID-19. The sequencing sample was made of peripheral blood. In this chain, TRBV18 is recombined with TRBJ1-6; the D gene identity is not certain. Read as DNA, the sequence is TGTGCCAGCTCACCCCGAGAACATTCGGGGTCACCCCTCCACTTT. The translation is CASSPREHSGSPLHF.